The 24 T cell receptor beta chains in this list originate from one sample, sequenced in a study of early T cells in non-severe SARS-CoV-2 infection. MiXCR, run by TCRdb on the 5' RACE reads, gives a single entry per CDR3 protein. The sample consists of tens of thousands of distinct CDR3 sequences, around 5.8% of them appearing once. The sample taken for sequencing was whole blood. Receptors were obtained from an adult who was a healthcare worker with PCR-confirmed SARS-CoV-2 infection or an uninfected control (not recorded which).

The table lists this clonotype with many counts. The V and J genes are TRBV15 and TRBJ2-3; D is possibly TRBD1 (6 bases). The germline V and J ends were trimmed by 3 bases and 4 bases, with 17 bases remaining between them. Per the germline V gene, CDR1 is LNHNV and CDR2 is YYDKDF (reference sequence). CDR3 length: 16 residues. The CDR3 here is CATSSLGRGRADTQYF. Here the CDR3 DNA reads TGTGCCACCAGCAGTCTTGGTAGGGGGAGAGCAGATACGCAGTATTTT.

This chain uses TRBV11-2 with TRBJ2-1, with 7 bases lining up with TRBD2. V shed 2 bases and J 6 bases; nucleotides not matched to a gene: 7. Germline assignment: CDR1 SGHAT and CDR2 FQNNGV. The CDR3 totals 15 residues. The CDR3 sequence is CASSLFLGGSNEQFF. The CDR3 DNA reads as TGTGCCAGCAGCTTATTTTTGGGCGGGAGCAATGAGCAGTTCTTC.

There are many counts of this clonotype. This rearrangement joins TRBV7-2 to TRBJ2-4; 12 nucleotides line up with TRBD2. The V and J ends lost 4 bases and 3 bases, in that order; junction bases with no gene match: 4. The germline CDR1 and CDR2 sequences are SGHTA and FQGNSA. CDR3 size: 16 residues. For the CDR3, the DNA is TGTGCCAGCAGCTCGACTAGCGGGAGAATCAAAAACATTCAGTACTTC. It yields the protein CASSSTSGRIKNIQYF.

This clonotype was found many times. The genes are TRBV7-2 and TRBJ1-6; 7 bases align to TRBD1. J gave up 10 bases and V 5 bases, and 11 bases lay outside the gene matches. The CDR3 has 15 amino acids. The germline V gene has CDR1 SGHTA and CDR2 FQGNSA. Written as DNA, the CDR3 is TGTGCCAGCAGCGCAAGACAGGGTCAGGGCTCACCCCTCCACTTT. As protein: CASSARQGQGSPLHF.

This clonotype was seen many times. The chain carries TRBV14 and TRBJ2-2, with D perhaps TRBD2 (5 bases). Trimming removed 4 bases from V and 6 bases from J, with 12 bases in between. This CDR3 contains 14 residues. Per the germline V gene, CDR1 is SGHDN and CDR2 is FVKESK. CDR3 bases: TGTGCCAGCAGCCTCGGCCTAGCTTCCGGGGAGCTGTTTTTT. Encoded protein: CASSLGLASGELFF.

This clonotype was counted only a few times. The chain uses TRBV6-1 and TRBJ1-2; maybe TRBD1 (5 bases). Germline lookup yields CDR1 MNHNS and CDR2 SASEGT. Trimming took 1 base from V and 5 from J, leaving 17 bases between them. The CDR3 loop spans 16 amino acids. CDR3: CASSEVGTDFYYGYTF. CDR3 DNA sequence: TGTGCCAGCAGTGAAGTAGGGACGGATTTTTATTATGGCTACACCTTC.

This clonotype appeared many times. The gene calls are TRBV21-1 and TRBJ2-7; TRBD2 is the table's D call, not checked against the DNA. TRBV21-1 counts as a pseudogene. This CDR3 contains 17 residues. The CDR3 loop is CASSIRTSGSSRYEQYV. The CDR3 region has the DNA TGTGCCAGCAGCATCCGGACTAGCGGGAGCTCAAGGTACGAGCAGTACGTC.

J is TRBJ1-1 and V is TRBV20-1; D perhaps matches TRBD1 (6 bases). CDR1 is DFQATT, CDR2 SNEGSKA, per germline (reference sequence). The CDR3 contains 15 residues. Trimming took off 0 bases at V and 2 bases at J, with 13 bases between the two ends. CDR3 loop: CSARDSGGPNTEAFF. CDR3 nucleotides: TGCAGTGCTAGAGATTCCGGGGGGCCAAACACTGAAGCTTTCTTT.

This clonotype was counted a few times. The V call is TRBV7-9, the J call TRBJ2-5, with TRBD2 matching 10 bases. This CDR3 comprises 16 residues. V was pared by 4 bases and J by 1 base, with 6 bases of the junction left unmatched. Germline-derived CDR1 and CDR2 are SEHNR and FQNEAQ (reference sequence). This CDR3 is CASSSSGSTPQETQYF. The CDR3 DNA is TGTGCCAGCAGCTCTAGCGGGAGTACCCCCCAAGAGACCCAGTACTTC.

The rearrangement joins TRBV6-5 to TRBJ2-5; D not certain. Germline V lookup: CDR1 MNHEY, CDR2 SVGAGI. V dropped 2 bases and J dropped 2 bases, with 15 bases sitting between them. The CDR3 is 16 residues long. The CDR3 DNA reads TGTGCCAGCAGTTACAAGGCTGCCAGACGGCAAGAGACCCAGTACTTC. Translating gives CASSYKAARRQETQYF.

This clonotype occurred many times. The DNA of the CDR3 is TGTGCCAGCAGTCTCACTAGCGGGAGGGCCTATGTCGGCGGGGAGCTGTTTTTT. Protein: CASSLTSGRAYVGGELFF. The chain couples TRBV27 to TRBJ2-2; 13 nucleotides line up with TRBD2. Germline V CDR1 and CDR2: MNHEY, SMNVEV (reference sequence). V was pared by 5 bases and J by 7 bases, with 13 bases of the junction left unmatched. The CDR3 consists of 18 residues.

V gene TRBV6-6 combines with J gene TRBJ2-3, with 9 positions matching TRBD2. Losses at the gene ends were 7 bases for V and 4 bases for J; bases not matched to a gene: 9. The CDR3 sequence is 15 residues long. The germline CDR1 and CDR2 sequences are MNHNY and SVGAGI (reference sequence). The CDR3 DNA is TGTGCCAGCACGCCGGGACTAGCAGAACCAGATACGCAGTATTTT. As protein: CASTPGLAEPDTQYF.

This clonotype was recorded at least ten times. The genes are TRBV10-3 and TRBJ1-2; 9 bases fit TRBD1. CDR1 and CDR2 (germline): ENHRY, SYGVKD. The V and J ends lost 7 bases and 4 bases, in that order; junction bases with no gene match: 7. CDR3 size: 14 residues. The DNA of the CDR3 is TGTGCCATCACATTGGGACAGGGCGCCTATGGCTACACCTTC. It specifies CAITLGQGAYGYTF.

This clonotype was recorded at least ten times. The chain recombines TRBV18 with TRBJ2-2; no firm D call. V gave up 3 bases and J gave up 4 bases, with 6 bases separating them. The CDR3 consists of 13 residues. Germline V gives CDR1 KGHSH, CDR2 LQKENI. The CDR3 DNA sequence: TGTGCCAGCTCACCCCCAAGCACCGGGGAGCTGTTTTTT. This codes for CASSPPSTGELFF.

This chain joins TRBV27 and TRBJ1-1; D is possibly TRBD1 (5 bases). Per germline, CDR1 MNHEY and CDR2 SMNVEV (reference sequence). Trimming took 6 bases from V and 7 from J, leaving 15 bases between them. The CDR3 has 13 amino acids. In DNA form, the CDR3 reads TGTGCCAGCAGGGCATACCCAGGGTTTGAAGCTTTCTTT. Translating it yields CASRAYPGFEAFF.

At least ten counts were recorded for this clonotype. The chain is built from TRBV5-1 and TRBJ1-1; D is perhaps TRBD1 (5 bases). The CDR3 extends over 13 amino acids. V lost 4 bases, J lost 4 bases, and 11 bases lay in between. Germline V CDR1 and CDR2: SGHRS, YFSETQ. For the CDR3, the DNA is TGCGCCAGCAGCCCACCGGGGGGCACTGAAGCTTTCTTT. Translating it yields CASSPPGGTEAFF.

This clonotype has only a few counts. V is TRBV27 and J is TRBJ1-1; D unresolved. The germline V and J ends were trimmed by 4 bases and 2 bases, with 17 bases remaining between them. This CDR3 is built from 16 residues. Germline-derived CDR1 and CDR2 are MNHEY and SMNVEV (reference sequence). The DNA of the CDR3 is TGTGCCAGCAGTTCAAACCTCTTCAGACATAACACTGAAGCTTTCTTT. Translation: CASSSNLFRHNTEAFF.

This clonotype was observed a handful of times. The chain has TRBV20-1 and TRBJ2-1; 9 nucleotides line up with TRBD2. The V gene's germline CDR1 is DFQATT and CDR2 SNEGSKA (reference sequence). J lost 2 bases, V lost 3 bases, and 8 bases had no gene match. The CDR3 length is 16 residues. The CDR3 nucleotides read TGCAGTGCTAGTGCAGCGGGAGGACTTACCTACAATGAGCAGTTCTTC. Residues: CSASAAGGLTYNEQFF.

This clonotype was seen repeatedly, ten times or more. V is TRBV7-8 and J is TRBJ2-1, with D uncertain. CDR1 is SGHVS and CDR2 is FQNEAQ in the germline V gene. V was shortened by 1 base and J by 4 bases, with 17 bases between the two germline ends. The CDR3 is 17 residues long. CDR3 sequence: CASSLVVATSTYNEQFF. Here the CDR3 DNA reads TGTGCCAGCAGCTTAGTGGTGGCGACCTCAACATACAATGAGCAGTTCTTC. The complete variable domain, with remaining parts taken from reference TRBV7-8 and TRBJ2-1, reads GAGVSQSPRYKVAKRGQDVALRCDPISGHVSLFWYQQALGQGPEFLTYFQNEAQLDKSGLPSDRFFAERPEGSVSTLKIQRTQQEDSAVYLCASSLVVATSTYNEQFFGPGTRLTVL.

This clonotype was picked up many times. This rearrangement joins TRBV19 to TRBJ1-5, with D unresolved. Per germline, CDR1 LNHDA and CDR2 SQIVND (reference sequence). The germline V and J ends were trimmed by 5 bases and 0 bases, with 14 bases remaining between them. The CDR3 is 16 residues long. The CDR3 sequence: CASSSSTLYSNQPQHF. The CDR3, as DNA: TGTGCCAGTAGTTCTTCGACACTTTATAGCAATCAGCCCCAGCATTTT.

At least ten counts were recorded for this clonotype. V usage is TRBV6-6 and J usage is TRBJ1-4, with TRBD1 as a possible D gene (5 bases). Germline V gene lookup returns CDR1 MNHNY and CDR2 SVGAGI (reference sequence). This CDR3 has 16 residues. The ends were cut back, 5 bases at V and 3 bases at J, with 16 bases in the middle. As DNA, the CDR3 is TGTGCCAGCAGTCGGCGGGGGGGATCAGCTAATGAAAAACTGTTTTTT. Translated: CASSRRGGSANEKLFF.

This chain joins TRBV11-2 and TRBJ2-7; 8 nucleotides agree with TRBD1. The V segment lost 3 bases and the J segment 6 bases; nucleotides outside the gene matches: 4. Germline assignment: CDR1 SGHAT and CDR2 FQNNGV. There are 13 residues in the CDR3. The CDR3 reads CASSLDRVGEQYF. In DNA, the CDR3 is TGTGCCAGCAGCTTGGACAGGGTCGGCGAGCAGTACTTC.

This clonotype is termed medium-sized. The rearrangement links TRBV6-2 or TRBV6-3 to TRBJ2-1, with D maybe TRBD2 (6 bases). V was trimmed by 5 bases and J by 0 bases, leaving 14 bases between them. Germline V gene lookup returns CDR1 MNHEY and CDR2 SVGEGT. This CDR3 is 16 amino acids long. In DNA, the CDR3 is TGTGCCAGCAGTCGACTTAGCGGTAGCTCCTACAATGAGCAGTTCTTC. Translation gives CASSRLSGSSYNEQFF.

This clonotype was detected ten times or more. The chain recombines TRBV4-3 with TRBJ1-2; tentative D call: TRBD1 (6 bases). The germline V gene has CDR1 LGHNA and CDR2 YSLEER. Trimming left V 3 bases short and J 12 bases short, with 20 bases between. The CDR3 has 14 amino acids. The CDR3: CASSQVSDSRAHTF. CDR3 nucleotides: TGCGCCAGCAGCCAGGTATCGGACAGCCGGGCCCACACCTTC.